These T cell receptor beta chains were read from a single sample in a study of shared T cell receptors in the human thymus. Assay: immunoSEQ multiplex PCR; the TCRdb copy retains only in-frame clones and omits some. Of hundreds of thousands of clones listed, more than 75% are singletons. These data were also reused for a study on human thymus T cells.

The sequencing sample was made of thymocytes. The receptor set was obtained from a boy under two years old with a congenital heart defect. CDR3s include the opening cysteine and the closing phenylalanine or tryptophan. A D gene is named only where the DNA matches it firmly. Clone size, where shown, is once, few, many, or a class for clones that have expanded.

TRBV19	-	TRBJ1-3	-	CASSFRDKFPYSGNTIYF	TGTGCCAGTAGTTTCCGGGACAAGTTCCCTTACTCTGGAAACACCATATATTTT
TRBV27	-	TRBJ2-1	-	CASSLRGGPFNNEQFF	TGTGCCAGCAGTTTGCGGGGCGGGCCATTCAACAATGAGCAGTTCTTC
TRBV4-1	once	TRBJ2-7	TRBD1	CASSHNMGTGTYEQYF	TGCGCCAGCAGCCACAACATGGGGACAGGGACCTACGAGCAGTACTTC
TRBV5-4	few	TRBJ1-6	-	CASSLRRGSRKAPLHF	TGTGCCAGCAGCTTAAGAAGGGGCAGCCGAAAAGCACCCCTCCACTTT
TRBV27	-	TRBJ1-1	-	CASSLSPTTNTEAFF	TGTGCCAGCAGTTTATCGCCGACAACTAACACTGAAGCTTTCTTT
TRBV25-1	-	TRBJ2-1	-	CASSERDRTPYNEQFF	TGTGCCAGCAGTGAACGAGACAGGACCCCTTACAATGAGCAGTTCTTC
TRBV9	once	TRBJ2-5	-	CASSPSAKGRWETQYF	TGTGCCAGCAGCCCCTCGGCGAAGGGGAGGTGGGAGACCCAGTACTTC
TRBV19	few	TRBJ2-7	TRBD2	CASSRSGGRLSYEQYF	TGTGCCAGTAGTAGATCGGGGGGGCGACTCTCCTACGAGCAGTACTTC
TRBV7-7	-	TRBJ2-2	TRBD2	CASSLGTSGGINTGELFF	TGTGCTAGCAGCTTGGGAACTAGCGGGGGGATTAACACCGGGGAGCTGTTTTTT
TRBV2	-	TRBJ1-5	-	CASSDIKRVESNQPQHF	TGTGCCAGCAGTGATATCAAGAGGGTTGAAAGCAATCAGCCCCAGCATTTT
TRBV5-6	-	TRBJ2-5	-	CASIQGGGETQYF	TGTGCCAGCATCCAGGGAGGCGGAGAGACCCAGTACTTC
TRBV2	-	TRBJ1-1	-	CASRLNTTPNTEAFF	TGTGCCAGCAGACTTAATACGACACCGAACACTGAAGCTTTCTTT
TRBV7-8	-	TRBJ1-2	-	CAGGSGYGYTF	TGTGCCGGCGGGTCGGGCTATGGCTACACCTTC
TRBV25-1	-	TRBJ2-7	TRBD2	CASSTNTTETSGSYEQYF	TGTGCCAGCAGCACAAATACCACCGAAACTAGCGGTTCCTACGAGCAGTACTTC
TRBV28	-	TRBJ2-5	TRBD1	CASSSKTHTRTGGETQYF	TGTGCCAGCAGTTCCAAAACGCACACAAGGACAGGGGGAGAGACCCAGTACTTC
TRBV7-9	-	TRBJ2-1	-	CASSREELGDYNEQFF	TGTGCCAGCAGCCGCGAGGAATTAGGAGACTACAATGAGCAGTTCTTC
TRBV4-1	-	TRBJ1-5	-	CASSQSGALNQPQHF	TGCGCCAGCAGCCAATCAGGGGCCCTTAATCAGCCCCAGCATTTT
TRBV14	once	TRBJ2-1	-	CASSQEPRDNEQFF	TGTGCCAGCAGCCAAGAACCCAGGGACAATGAGCAGTTCTTC
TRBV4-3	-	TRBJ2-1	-	CASSQDRGQRSSYNEQFF	TGCGCCAGCAGCCAAGATAGGGGCCAGCGCAGCTCCTACAATGAGCAGTTCTTC
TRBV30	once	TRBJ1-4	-	CAWKIVGGNEKLFF	TGTGCCTGGAAAATCGTAGGAGGAAATGAAAAACTGTTTTTT
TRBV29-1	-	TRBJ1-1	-	CSVLTEANTEAFF	TGCAGCGTTTTGACAGAGGCGAACACTGAAGCTTTCTTT
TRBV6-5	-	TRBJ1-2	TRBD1	CASSPRGRRPYGYTF	TGTGCCAGCAGTCCAAGGGGGCGCCGCCCCTATGGCTACACCTTC